This T cell receptor beta chain was identified during a study of regulatory T cells in long-lasting Graves disease. On the study more broadly: Positive TSH receptor antibodies alongside over 5 years of antithyroid drugs were what marked Graves' disease as persistent. Study-wide results and limits: Only peripheral blood was studied, not thyroid tissue.

The V gene's germline CDR1 is MNHNS and CDR2 SASEGT. V lost 5 bases and J lost 5; bases outside the gene matches: 7. The CDR3 has 17 residues. Sample time point: persistent/refractory GD, antithyroid drugs over 5 years with positive TRAb. The TCR library used RNA extracted from PBMCs. By American Thyroid Association guidelines, Graves' disease was diagnosed in the cohort. Comments on this clonotype: What it binds is not known.

iRepertoire HTBI primers and Arm-PCR of CDR3 regions built TCR beta libraries. As handled by the study authors: Sample data revealed under 75 TRBV and 12 to 15 TRBJ segments. TCRdb ran MiXCR on the multiplex PCR reads and lists one entry per CDR3 protein. The V and J calls reflect TCRdb's pipeline rather than the authors' work. This sample has around 510,000 distinct CDR3 sequences, with around 20% found just once. The specimen was peripheral blood mononuclear cells (PBMCs), collected when the disease was refractory, from a patient treated with antithyroid drugs. This sequence joins TRBV6-1 and TRBJ2-3, with 16 bases fitting TRBD2. The sequence derives from a female donor with Graves disease. DNA of the CDR3: TGTGCCAGCAGTAAGGGACTAGCGGGAGGGCCCGGAGATACGCAGTATTTT. Translating it yields CASSKGLAGGPGDTQYF.